This TCR beta chain comes out of a study of blood T cell repertoires in COVID-19. Study at large: In each case, the material was cDNA or gDNA derived from T cells, B-cell-depleted T cells, or PBMCs.

Losses at the gene ends were 6 bases for V and 2 bases for J; bases not matched to a gene: 5. The germline V gene has CDR1 MDHEN and CDR2 SYDVKM. The CDR3 runs to 16 residues. Generated by immunoSEQ multiplex PCR, the TCRdb table keeps only in-frame clones and is missing some. The table includes approximately 38,000 clones, 75% to 90% detected once. The J gene is TRBJ1-5, the V gene TRBV28, with 12 bases matching TRBD1. Sequencing was done on a sample of peripheral blood. This clonotype was sampled from a man younger than 40 with active or convalescent COVID-19. CDR3 nucleotides: TGTGCCAGCAGCCGCGGGGACAGGGGGCGCAATCAGCCCCAGCATTTT. Protein product: CASSRGDRGRNQPQHF.